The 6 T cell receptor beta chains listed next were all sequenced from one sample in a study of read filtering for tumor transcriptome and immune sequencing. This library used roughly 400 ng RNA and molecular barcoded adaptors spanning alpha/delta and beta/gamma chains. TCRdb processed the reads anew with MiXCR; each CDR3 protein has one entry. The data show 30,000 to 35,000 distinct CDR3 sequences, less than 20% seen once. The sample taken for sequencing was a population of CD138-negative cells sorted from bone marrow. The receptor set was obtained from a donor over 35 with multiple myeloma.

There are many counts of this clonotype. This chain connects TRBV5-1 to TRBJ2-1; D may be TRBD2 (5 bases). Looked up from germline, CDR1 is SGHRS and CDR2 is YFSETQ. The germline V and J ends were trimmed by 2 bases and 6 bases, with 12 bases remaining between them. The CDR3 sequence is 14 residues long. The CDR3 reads CASSFRLEGNEQFF. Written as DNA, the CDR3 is TGCGCCAGCAGCTTTCGGCTAGAGGGCAATGAGCAGTTCTTC.

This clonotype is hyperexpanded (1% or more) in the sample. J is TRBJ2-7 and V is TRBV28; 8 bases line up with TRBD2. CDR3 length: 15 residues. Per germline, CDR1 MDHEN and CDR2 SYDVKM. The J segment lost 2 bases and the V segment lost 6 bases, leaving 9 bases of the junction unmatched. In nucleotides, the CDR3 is TGTGCCAGCAGCACCCCGGGGGGGTTAACCTACGAGCAGTACTTC. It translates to CASSTPGGLTYEQYF.

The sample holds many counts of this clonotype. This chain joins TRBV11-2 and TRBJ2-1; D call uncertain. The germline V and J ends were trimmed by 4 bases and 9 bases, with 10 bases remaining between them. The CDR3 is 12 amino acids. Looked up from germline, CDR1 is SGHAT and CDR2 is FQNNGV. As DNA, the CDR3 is TGTGCCAGCAGCTCCATAGGCAGTGAGCAGTTCTTC. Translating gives CASSSIGSEQFF.

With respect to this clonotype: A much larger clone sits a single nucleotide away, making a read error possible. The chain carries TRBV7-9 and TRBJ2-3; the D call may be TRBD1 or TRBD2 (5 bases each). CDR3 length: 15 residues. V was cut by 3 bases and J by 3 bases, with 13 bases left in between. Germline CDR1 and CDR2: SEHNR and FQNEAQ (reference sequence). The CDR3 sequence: CASSFGGDGTDTQYF. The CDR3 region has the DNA TGTGCCAGCAGCTTTGGTGGGGACGGAACAGATACGCAGTATTTT.

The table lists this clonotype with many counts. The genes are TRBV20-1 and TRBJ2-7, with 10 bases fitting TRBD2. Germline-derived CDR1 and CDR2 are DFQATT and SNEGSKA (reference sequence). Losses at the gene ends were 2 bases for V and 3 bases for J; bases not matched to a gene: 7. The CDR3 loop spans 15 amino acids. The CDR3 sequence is CSARSTSGRDYEQYF. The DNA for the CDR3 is TGCAGTGCTAGATCGACTAGCGGGCGAGACTACGAGCAGTACTTC.

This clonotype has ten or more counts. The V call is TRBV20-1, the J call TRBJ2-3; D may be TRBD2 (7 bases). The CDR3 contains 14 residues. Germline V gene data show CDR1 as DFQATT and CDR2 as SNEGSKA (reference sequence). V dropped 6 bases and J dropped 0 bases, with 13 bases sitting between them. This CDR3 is CSAEGGESTDTQYF. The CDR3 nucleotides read TGCAGTGCGGAGGGGGGGGAAAGCACAGATACGCAGTATTTT.